These 3 T cell receptor beta chains were all obtained from the same sample, sequenced in a study of early T cells in non-severe SARS-CoV-2 infection. TCRdb fed the 5' RACE reads into MiXCR, producing one record per CDR3 protein. The sample consists of about 37,000 distinct CDR3 sequences, roughly 5.7% of them appearing once. The sequencing here drew on whole blood, taken at baseline. Source of these receptors: an adult who was a healthcare worker with PCR-confirmed SARS-CoV-2 infection or an uninfected control (not recorded which).

The table lists this clonotype with many counts. J is TRBJ2-4 and V is TRBV7-9; 9 bases align to TRBD2. The CDR3 runs 17 residues. Looked up from germline, CDR1 is SEHNR and CDR2 is FQNEAQ (reference sequence). Germline trimming cut 5 bases from V and 0 bases from J; bases unmatched to any gene: 8. The CDR3 DNA reads TGTGCCAGCAGCCACCAGACTAGCGGCCTAGCCAAAAACATTCAGTACTTC. Encoded protein: CASSHQTSGLAKNIQYF.

This clonotype was seen more than once but under ten times. The chain has TRBV5-5 and TRBJ1-5; D remains ambiguous. V was trimmed by 1 base and J by 0 bases, leaving 14 bases between them. The germline V gene encodes CDR1 SGHKS and CDR2 YYEKEE (reference sequence). This CDR3 spans 17 amino acids. DNA for the CDR3: TGTGCCAGCAGCTTGACCGGGCGCAGCTATAGCAATCAGCCCCAGCATTTT. Amino acid sequence: CASSLTGRSYSNQPQHF.

This clonotype appeared many times. V is TRBV20-1 and J is TRBJ2-6, with unresolved D. This CDR3 region has 15 residues. Germline CDR1 DFQATT, CDR2 SNEGSKA (reference sequence). The V end was cut by 0 bases, the J end by 1 base, with 7 bases between. In DNA form, the CDR3 reads TGCAGTGCTAGAGACCCCCTTTCTGGGGCCAACGTCCTGACTTTC. This encodes CSARDPLSGANVLTF.